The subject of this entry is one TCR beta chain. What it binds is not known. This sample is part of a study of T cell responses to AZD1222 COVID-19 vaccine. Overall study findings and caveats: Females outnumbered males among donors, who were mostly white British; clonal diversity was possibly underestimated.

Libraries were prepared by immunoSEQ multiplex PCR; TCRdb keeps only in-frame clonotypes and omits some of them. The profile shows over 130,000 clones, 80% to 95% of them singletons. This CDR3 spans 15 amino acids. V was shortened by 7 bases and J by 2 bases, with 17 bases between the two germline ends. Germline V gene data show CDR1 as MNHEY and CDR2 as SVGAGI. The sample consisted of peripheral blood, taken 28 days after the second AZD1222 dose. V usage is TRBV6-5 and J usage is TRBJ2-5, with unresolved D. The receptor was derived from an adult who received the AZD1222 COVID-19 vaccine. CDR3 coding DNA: TGTGCCAGCACCCCCAGCCCCCGGGTTCAAGAGACCCAGTACTTC. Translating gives CASTPSPRVQETQYF.